Listed below are T cell receptor beta chains from one sample, sequenced in a study of T cell changes during pregnancy in multiple sclerosis. Method: immunoSEQ multiplex PCR; TCRdb's copy keeps in-frame clones and lacks some. The table lists roughly 90,000 clones, about 91% of them singletons. This sample comprised peripheral blood, obtained in the first trimester of pregnancy. The receptors were sampled from a female donor in good health, enrolled as a control in a pregnancy study. Both conserved end residues are part of each CDR3. A D gene is named only where the DNA matches it firmly.

j_call v_call d_call cdr3_nt cdr3_aa
TRBJ1-5 TRBV11-3 NA TGTGCCAGCAGTATAGGGACAAGCAATCAGCCCCAGCATTTT CASSIGTSNQPQHF
TRBJ1-1 TRBV7-9 NA TGTGCCAGCAGCTTAGTATGGGGCGGCACTGAAGCTTTCTTT CASSLVWGGTEAFF
TRBJ2-5 TRBV5-4 NA TGTGCCAGCACCCATGAGCTATTAGAGACCCAGTACTTC CASTHELLETQYF
TRBJ1-1 TRBV4-1 NA TGCGCCAGCAGCCAACCCCGGAGGGGGAACACTGAAGCTTTCTTT CASSQPRRGNTEAFF
TRBJ2-1 TRBV9 TRBD1 TGTGCCAGCTCCAGGACAGGGTTGGCTGAGCAGTTCTTC CASSRTGLAEQFF
TRBJ2-7 TRBV18 TRBD1 TGTGCCAGCTCACCGGGGGGACAGGGCTACGAGCAGTACTTC CASSPGGQGYEQYF
TRBJ1-1 TRBV27 NA TGTGCCAGCAGTTTAGTTCCTGGTGGCCCGAACACTGAAGCTTTCTTT CASSLVPGGPNTEAFF
TRBJ2-2 TRBV19 NA TGTGCCAGTAGCCCATTATCTAGCGCCGGGGAGCTGTTTTTT CASSPLSSAGELFF
TRBJ1-6 TRBV6-5 NA TGTGCCAGCAGGCGAAACAGGGAGGGCTACTCACCCCTCCACTTT CASRRNREGYSPLHF
TRBJ1-1 TRBV12-5 NA TGTGCTAGTGGTTTGGCATCCAACCGGGCGGGGGACACTGAAGCTTTCTTT CASGLASNRAGDTEAFF